This is a list of T cell receptor beta chains from one sample in a study of molecular identifiers for immune sequencing clone quantification. Using its own MiXCR run on the PCR reads, TCRdb lists one record per CDR3 protein. The sample yields some 91,000 distinct CDR3 sequences, 24% seen once. The sequencing input was naive CD8+ T cells from blood, with Jurkat cell RNA spiked in. The receptors come from a human donor in good health. Some libraries in this study had Jurkat cell RNA spiked in. The CDR3 runs from the conserved cysteine through the conserved F or W. The order of the fields is CDR3 length, clone size, D gene, J gene, V gene, CDR3 DNA, CDR3 protein. D genes are given only for firm matches. Expanded clones get a size class; other rows say once, few or many, or leave the size out.

12,NA,NA,TRBJ1-2,TRBV29-1,TGCAGCGTTGTGGGGGGGAACTATGGCTACACCTTC,CSVVGGNYGYTF
17,many,TRBD2,TRBJ2-5,TRBV7-2,TGTGCCAGCAGCTTCCCGCTAGCGGGGGGAGGCCAAGAGACCCAGTACTTC,CASSFPLAGGGQETQYF
15,NA,TRBD2,TRBJ2-5,TRBV14,TGTGCCAGCAGCCAAGGGACTAGCGGGGGAGGTACCCAGTACTTC,CASSQGTSGGGTQYF
15,many,TRBD1,TRBJ2-3,TRBV6-4,TGTGCCAGCAGGAGGGACAGGGATGACACAGATACGCAGTATTTT,CASRRDRDDTDTQYF
19,NA,NA,TRBJ1-2,TRBV27,TGTGCCAGCAGTTTATACGCGACAGGTGGATTGGCGGGCCTCAATGGCTACACCTTC,CASSLYATGGLAGLNGYTF
11,many,NA,TRBJ2-3,TRBV29-1,TGCAGCGTCGCAGGAGGAGATACGCAGTATTTT,CSVAGGDTQYF
15,NA,TRBD2,TRBJ2-7,TRBV11-2,TGTGCCAGCAGCTCGCCTAGCGGGGGGGCCCACGCGCAGTACTTC,CASSSPSGGAHAQYF
17,many,NA,TRBJ2-3,TRBV7-2,TGTGCCAGCAGCTTAAGTTGGCGAACCGGGGACACAGATACGCAGTATTTT,CASSLSWRTGDTDTQYF
17,NA,NA,TRBJ2-3,TRBV13,TGTGCCAGCAGCTTAACGACGGAGGGTACTAAGACAGATACGCAGTATTTT,CASSLTTEGTKTDTQYF
13,many,NA,TRBJ1-2,TRBV29-1,TGCAGCGTTGGTGACAGCCCTAACTATGGCTACACCTTC,CSVGDSPNYGYTF
18,many,NA,TRBJ2-7,TRBV7-9,TGTGCCAGCAGCTTAGAACAGGAAGTCGTCTATCCGGTCGGAGGTCTGACCTTC,CASSLEQEVVYPVGGLTF
16,NA,TRBD1,TRBJ1-4,TRBV7-8,TGTGCCAGCAGCTTAACTAGGACAGGGGTTAATGAAAAACTGTTTTTT,CASSLTRTGVNEKLFF
15,NA,NA,TRBJ2-7,TRBV4-2,TGTGCCAGCAGCCAAGAGTCAGGACACGGATACGAGCAGTACTTC,CASSQESGHGYEQYF
18,many,NA,TRBJ1-5,TRBV5-1,TGCGCCAGCAGCTCGACCCCCAGCCTGAGCAGGGGAAATCAGCCCCAGCATTTT,CASSSTPSLSRGNQPQHF
14,many,TRBD1,TRBJ1-1,TRBV11-2,TGTGCCAGCAGCCCCGGACAGGGGGCTACTGAAGCTTTCTTT,CASSPGQGATEAFF
13,few,TRBD1,TRBJ1-1,TRBV7-9,TGTGCCAGCAGCCAGGGGAGGGGGCCTGAAGCTTTCTTT,CASSQGRGPEAFF
12,few,NA,TRBJ2-2,TRBV29-1,TGCAGCGCTAAAGCAGGGACCGGGGAGCTGTTTTTT,CSAKAGTGELFF
14,many,NA,TRBJ2-7,TRBV27,TGTGCCAGCAGCCTAGGTCGGGACTCCTACGAGCAGTACTTC,CASSLGRDSYEQYF
13,many,NA,TRBJ2-7,TRBV5-4,TGTGCCAGCAGCTTGGCCAACTCCTACGAGCAGTACTTC,CASSLANSYEQYF
15,many,TRBD2,TRBJ2-2,TRBV20-1,TGCAGTGCTAGAGCGGCGGCGGGGGGTACCGGGGAGCTGTTTTTT,CSARAAAGGTGELFF